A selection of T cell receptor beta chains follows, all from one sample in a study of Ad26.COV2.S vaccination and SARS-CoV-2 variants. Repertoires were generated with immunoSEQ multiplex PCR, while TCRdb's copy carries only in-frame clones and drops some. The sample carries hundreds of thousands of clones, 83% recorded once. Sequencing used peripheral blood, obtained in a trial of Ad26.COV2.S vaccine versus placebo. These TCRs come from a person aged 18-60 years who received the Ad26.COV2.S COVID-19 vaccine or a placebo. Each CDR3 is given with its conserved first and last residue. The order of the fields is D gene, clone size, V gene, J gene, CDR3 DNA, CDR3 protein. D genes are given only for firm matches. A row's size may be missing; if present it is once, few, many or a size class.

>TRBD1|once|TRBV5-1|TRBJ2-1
TGCGCCAGCAGCTGGAGACAGGGTAATATGAATGAGCAGTTCTTC
CASSWRQGNMNEQFF
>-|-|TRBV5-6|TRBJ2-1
TGTGCCAGCAGCTTGGACGTGTACGATGAGCAGTTCTTC
CASSLDVYDEQFF
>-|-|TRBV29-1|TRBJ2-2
TGCAGCGTCCGCATGGAAAATCTAGACACCGGGGAGCTGTTTTTT
CSVRMENLDTGELFF
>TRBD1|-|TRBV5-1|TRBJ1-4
TGCGCCAGCAGCACACAGGGGGCGTCTGACGGGGAAAAACTGTTTTTT
CASSTQGASDGEKLFF
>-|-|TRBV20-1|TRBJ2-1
TGCAGTGCTAGTCTAGGATTCAATGAGCAGTTCTTC
CSASLGFNEQFF
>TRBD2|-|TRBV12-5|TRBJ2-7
TGTGCTAGTGGTCCCGGGGGGTCCTACGAGCAGTACTTC
CASGPGGSYEQYF
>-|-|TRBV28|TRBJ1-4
TGTGCCAGCAGTTTGGGTGGGCTGGAAGTGAAAAAACTGTTTTTT
CASSLGGLEVKKLFF
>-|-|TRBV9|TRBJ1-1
TGTGCCAGCAGCGTAGACGTTGGAGGGACTGAAGCTTTCTTT
CASSVDVGGTEAFF
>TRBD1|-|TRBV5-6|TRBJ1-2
TGTGCCAGCAGCTTACAGGGGATGGACTATGGCTACACCTTC
CASSLQGMDYGYTF
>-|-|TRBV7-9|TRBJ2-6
TGTGCCAGCAGGGCCAAGCCCTCCTCCGCTGGGGCCAACGTCCTGACTTTC
CASRAKPSSAGANVLTF
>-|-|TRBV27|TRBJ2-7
TGTGCCACCTCCCCCATAGGCCCGCCCTACGAGCAGTACTTC
CATSPIGPPYEQYF
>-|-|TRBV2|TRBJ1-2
TGTGCCAGCACCGAACCCGGGACACGTACCTACACCTTC
CASTEPGTRTYTF
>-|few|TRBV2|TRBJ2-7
TGTGCCAGCAGTGGAGGGGAGGAGCAGTACTTC
CASSGGEEQYF
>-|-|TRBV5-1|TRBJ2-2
TGCGCCAGCAGCTTGGATGGTTGGAACACCGGGGAGCTGTTTTTT
CASSLDGWNTGELFF
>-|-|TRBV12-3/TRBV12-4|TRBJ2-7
TGTGCCAGCACCCTACGACAGTCCTACGAGCAGTACTTC
CASTLRQSYEQYF
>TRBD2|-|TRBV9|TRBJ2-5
TGTGCCAGCAGCCTTTGGACTAGCGGGGGTCTAGAGACCCAGTACTTC
CASSLWTSGGLETQYF
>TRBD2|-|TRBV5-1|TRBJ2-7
TGCGCCAGCAGCTTTTCCGGACTAGCGGGAGGGGGGGAGCAGTACTTC
CASSFSGLAGGGEQYF
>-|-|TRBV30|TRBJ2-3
TGTGCCTGGAGTGTGTACGGCGCAGATACGCAGTATTTT
CAWSVYGADTQYF
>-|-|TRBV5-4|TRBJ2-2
TGTGCCAGCAGACGAACAGGGAACACCGGGGAGCTGTTTTTT
CASRRTGNTGELFF